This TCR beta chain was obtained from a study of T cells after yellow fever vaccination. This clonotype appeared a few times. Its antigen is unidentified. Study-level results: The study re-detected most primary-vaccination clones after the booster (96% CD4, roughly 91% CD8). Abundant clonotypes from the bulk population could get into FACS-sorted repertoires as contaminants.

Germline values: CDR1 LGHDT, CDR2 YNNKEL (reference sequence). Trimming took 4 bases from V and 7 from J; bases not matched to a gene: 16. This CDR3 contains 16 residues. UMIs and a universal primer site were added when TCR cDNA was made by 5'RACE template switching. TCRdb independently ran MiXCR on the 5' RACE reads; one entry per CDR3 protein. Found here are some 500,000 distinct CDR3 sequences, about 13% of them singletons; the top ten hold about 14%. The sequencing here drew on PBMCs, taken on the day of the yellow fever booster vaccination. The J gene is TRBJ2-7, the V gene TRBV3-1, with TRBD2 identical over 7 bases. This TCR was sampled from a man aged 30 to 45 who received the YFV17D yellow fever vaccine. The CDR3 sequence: CASSPGTSARGREQYF. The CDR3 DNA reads TGTGCCAGCAGCCCCGGAACTAGCGCTCGAGGGAGGGAGCAGTACTTC.